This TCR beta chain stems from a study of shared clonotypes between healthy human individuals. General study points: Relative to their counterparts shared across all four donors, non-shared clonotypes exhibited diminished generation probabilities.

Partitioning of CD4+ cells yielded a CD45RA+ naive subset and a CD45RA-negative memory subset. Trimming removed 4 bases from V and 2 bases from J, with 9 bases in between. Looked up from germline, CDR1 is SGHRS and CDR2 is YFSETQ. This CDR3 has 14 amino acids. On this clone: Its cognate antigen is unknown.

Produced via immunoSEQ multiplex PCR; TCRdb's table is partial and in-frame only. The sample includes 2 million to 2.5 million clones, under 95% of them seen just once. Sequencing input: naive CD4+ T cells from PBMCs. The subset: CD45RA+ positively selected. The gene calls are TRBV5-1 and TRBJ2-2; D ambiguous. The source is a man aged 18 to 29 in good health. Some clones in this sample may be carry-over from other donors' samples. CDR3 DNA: TGCGCCAGCAGCCCCCTACTAAACACCGGGGAGCTGTTTTTT. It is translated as CASSPLLNTGELFF. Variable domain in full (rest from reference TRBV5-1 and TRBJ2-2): KAGVTQTPRYLIKTRGQQVTLSCSPISGHRSVSWYQQTPGQGLQFLFEYFSETQRNKGNFPGRFSGRQFSNSRSEMNVSTLELGDSALYLCASSPLLNTGELFFGEGSRLTVL.